This T cell receptor (beta chain) originates from a study of cytomegalovirus exposure and HLA in healthy donors. Broader study findings: Per a prior analysis, the majority of TCR beta V segments were productive roughly 90% or roughly 30% of the time. Highly shared variants forming one cluster were likely a sequencing artifact.

Germline CDR1 and CDR2: MNHEY and SVGAGI. The CDR3 consists of 13 residues. V gave up 5 bases and J gave up 5 bases, with 12 bases separating them. With regard to this clone: Its antigen is undetermined.

PCR was performed using 60 Vbeta and 13 Jbeta primers. Clones were read by immunoSEQ multiplex PCR, and TCRdb kept only the in-frame ones, dropping some. This table holds approximately 100,000 clones, roughly four fifths found once. The source is a middle-aged man in good health and CMV-seronegative. The source material was PBMCs. V gene TRBV6-5 combines with J gene TRBJ1-1, with D possibly matching TRBD1 (5 bases). DNA for the CDR3: TGTGCCAGCAGTCTAACAGGACGGACTGAAGCTTTCTTT. The encoded protein is CASSLTGRTEAFF.